This is a list of T cell receptor beta chains from one sample in a study of CD8 T cells in ankylosing spondylitis. TCRdb redid the calling of the 5' RACE reads with MiXCR, one entry per CDR3 protein. The data hold approximately 220,000 distinct CDR3 sequences, with under 30% observed a single time. Sequencing used blood, either unsorted or a sorted T cell fraction (not recorded which). The receptors were sampled from a male donor with ankylosing spondylitis or in good health (not recorded which). Each CDR3 is given with its conserved first and last residue. A D gene is named only where the DNA matches it firmly. Expanded clones are given a class, and other clones once, few, many or no size at all.

D	J	size	V	CDR3	DNA
NA	TRBJ2-5	many	TRBV5-8	CASSLSLGREETQYF	TGTGCCAGCAGCTTGTCCCTCGGCAGGGAAGAGACCCAGTACTTC
NA	TRBJ1-5	many	TRBV20-1	CSARDRQASNQPQHF	TGCAGTGCTAGAGATCGGCAGGCTAGCAATCAGCCCCAGCATTTT
NA	TRBJ2-2	many	TRBV5-1	CASRETLAGELFF	TGCGCCAGCAGGGAGACGCTGGCCGGGGAGCTGTTTTTT
TRBD2	TRBJ2-4	many	TRBV7-2	CASSLAGGRGQNIQYF	TGTGCCAGCAGCTTAGCTGGTGGGAGGGGTCAAAACATTCAGTACTTC
NA	TRBJ1-2	NA	TRBV29-1	CSVGDAANYGYTF	TGCAGCGTTGGGGACGCCGCTAACTATGGCTACACCTTC
NA	TRBJ2-6	many	TRBV29-1	CSVDIGGANVLTF	TGCAGCGTTGACATAGGGGGGGCCAACGTCCTGACTTTC
TRBD1	TRBJ2-3	NA	TRBV12-3/TRBV12-4	CASSGTGGLDTQYF	TGTGCCAGCAGCGGGACAGGGGGCCTGGATACGCAGTATTTT
TRBD2	TRBJ2-7	once	TRBV7-2	CATRLAGAYVQYF	TGTGCCACACGACTAGCGGGTGCCTACGTGCAGTACTTC
NA	TRBJ2-3	many	TRBV9	CASSVGGATPDTQYF	TGTGCCAGCAGCGTAGGGGGCGCAACCCCAGATACGCAGTATTTT
NA	TRBJ2-2	many	TRBV6-1	CASSPTGLGTGELFF	TGTGCCAGCAGCCCAACGGGGTTAGGCACCGGGGAGCTGTTTTTT
TRBD1	TRBJ1-2	NA	TRBV29-1	CSVEVAGGADYGYTF	TGCAGCGTTGAAGTGGCAGGGGGCGCAGACTATGGCTACACCTTC
TRBD1	TRBJ1-3	many	TRBV9	CASSSEGQTSGNTIYF	TGTGCCAGCAGCAGCGAGGGACAGACCTCTGGAAACACCATATATTTT
NA	TRBJ2-3	few	TRBV12-3/TRBV12-4	CASLSLFSTDTQYF	TGTGCCAGCCTTAGCCTCTTTAGCACAGATACGCAGTATTTT
TRBD1	TRBJ2-7	few	TRBV10-3	CAISDNTGGYEQYF	TGTGCCATCAGTGACAATACAGGGGGCTACGAGCAGTACTTC
TRBD1	TRBJ2-1	many	TRBV5-1	CASSAGTGVNNEQFF	TGCGCCAGCAGCGCCGGGACAGGAGTCAACAATGAGCAGTTCTTC
NA	TRBJ2-1	many	TRBV5-1	CASSLQNNEQFF	TGCGCCAGCAGCTTGCAGAACAATGAGCAGTTCTTC
TRBD1	TRBJ2-5	NA	TRBV5-6	CASSFKQGAQAQYF	TGTGCCAGCAGCTTTAAGCAGGGGGCGCAGGCCCAGTACTTC
TRBD1	TRBJ2-3	NA	TRBV20-1	CSAPPTGGGGDTQYF	TGCAGTGCACCTCCTACAGGGGGAGGCGGAGATACGCAGTATTTT
TRBD1	TRBJ1-1	NA	TRBV29-1	CSARDRVGTEAFF	TGCAGCGCCCGGGACAGGGTTGGCACTGAAGCTTTCTTT
NA	TRBJ2-2	many	TRBV29-1	CSVGDATGELFF	TGCAGCGTGGGCGACGCCACCGGGGAGCTGTTTTTT
NA	TRBJ2-1	many	TRBV9	CASSAEQGSYNEQFF	TGTGCCAGCAGCGCCGAACAGGGCTCCTACAATGAGCAGTTCTTC
NA	TRBJ2-7	many	TRBV28	CASSFQGLYEQYF	TGTGCCAGCAGTTTCCAGGGGCTCTACGAGCAGTACTTC
TRBD1	TRBJ2-3	many	TRBV27	CASTQSGTGEDTQYF	TGTGCCAGCACCCAAAGCGGGACAGGGGAGGATACGCAGTATTTT
NA	TRBJ1-1	NA	TRBV12-3/TRBV12-4	CASSFESNTEAFF	TGTGCCAGCAGTTTCGAGTCGAACACTGAAGCTTTCTTT
TRBD1	TRBJ1-2	NA	TRBV20-1	CSAGTASNYGYTF	TGCAGTGCTGGGACAGCCTCTAACTATGGCTACACCTTC
NA	TRBJ2-5	many	TRBV5-6	CASSYNPGETQYF	TGTGCCAGCAGCTACAACCCCGGAGAGACCCAGTACTTC
TRBD2	TRBJ2-3	NA	TRBV20-1	CSASLAGLAGGGTQYF	TGCAGTGCTAGTCTTGCAGGACTAGCGGGAGGGGGTACGCAGTATTTT
TRBD1	TRBJ1-1	many	TRBV12-3/TRBV12-4	CASTMTGSNTEAFF	TGTGCCAGCACTATGACAGGGAGTAACACTGAAGCTTTCTTT